This record looks at one T cell receptor beta chain sequence and its context. In this sample, this clone turned up a few times. Which antigen it targets is not known. No much larger clone is present one base from it, and per-base qualities are unavailable. Library prep was done by the immunoSEQ multiplex PCR assay. In TCRdb, the immuneACCESS table is reduced to in-frame sequences with V and J assigned. These tables do not hold every clone; where another copy was compared, an unresolved V gene accounts for under half, and the others remain unexplained. For this sample there are 45,000 to 60,000 clones; more than 90% appear just once. Clones ranked in the top ten supply about 1.2% of the sample. The data are from a study of T cell changes during pregnancy in multiple sclerosis (dated by TCRdb to the late 2010s). Some background on the complete study: The study looked at changes in the T cell repertoire across pregnancy in women with multiple sclerosis.

V sheds 4 bases and J sheds 4 bases, leaving 13 bases between their ends. The CDR3 holds 14 amino acids from the cysteine to the phenylalanine. Only the CDR3 region is kept as DNA, spanning 42 bases read in frame from base 1. Taken from the germline V gene (reference sequence), the CDR1 and CDR2 loops are SEHNR and FQNEAQ. This sequence originates from a female donor in good health, enrolled as a control in a pregnancy study. This chain is built from TRBV7-9 and TRBJ1-1; TRBD1 is a weak D gene call, 5 bases matching. The sequenced sample was peripheral blood, obtained after pregnancy. The sequence in DNA is TGTGCCAGCAGCTCAACCAGGGAGGCCACTGAAGCTTTCTTT. The resulting protein is CASSSTREATEAFF.